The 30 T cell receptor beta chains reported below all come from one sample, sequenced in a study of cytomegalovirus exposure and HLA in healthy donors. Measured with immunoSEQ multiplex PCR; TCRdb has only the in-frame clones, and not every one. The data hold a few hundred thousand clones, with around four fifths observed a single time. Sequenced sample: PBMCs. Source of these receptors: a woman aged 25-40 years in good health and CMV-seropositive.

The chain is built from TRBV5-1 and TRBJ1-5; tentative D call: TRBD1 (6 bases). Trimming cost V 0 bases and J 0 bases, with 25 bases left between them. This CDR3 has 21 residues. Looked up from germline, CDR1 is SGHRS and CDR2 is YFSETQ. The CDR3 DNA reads TGCGCCAGCAGCTTGGCCGAAGCTCAGGGGTTGGACCGGGGTAGCAATCAGCCCCAGCATTTT. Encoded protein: CASSLAEAQGLDRGSNQPQHF.

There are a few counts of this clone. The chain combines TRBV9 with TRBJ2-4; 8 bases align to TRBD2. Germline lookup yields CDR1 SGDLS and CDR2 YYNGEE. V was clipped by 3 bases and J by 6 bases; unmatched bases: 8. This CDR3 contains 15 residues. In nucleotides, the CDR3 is TGTGCCAGCAGCGCCTCTGGGGGGACTAGAAACATTCAGTACTTC. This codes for CASSASGGTRNIQYF.

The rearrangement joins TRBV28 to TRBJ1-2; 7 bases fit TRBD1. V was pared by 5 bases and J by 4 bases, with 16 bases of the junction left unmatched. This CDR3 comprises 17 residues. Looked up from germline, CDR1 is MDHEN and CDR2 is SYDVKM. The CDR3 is CASSNLIVTGAGYGYTF. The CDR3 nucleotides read TGTGCCAGCAGTAACCTCATCGTAACAGGGGCCGGCTATGGCTACACCTTC.

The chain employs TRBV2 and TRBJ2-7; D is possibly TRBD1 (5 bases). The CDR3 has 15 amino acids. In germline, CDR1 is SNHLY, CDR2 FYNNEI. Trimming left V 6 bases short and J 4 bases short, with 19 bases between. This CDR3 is CASSSDIGAPYEQYF. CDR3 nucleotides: TGTGCCAGCAGCTCCGACATTGGGGCCCCTTACGAGCAGTACTTC.

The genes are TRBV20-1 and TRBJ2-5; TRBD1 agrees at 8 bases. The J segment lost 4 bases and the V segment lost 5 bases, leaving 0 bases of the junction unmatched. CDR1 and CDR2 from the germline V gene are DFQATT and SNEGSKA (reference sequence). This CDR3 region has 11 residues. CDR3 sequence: CSADRGETQYF. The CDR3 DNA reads TGCAGTGCTGACAGGGGAGAGACCCAGTACTTC.

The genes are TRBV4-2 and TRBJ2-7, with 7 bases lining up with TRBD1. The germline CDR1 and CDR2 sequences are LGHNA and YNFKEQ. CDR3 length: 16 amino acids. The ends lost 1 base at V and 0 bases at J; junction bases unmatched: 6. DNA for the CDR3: TGTGCCAGCAGCCAAGGCGAACGGGACAGCTCCTACGAGCAGTACTTC. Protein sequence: CASSQGERDSSYEQYF.

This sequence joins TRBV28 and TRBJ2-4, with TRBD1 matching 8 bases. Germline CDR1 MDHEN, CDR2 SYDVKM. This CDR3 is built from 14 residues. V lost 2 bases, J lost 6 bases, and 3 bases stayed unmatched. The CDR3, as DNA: TGTGCCAGCAGTTTAGGGACAGGTAGAAACATTCAGTACTTC. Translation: CASSLGTGRNIQYF.

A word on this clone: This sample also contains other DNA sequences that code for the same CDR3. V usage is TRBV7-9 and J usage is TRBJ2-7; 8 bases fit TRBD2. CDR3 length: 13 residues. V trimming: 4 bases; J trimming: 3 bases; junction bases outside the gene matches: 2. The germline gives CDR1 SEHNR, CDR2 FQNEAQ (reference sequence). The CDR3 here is CASSSSGSYEQYF. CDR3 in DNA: TGTGCCAGCAGCTCCAGCGGGAGCTACGAGCAGTACTTC.

The CDR3 protein is CASSLSWGNFYNEQFF. In nucleotides, the CDR3 is TGTGCCAGCAGTTTATCGTGGGGGAACTTTTACAATGAGCAGTTCTTC. The chain is built from TRBV27 and TRBJ2-1, with D perhaps TRBD1 or TRBD2 (5 bases each). The CDR3 sequence is 16 residues long. The V end lost 0 bases, the J end lost 4 bases, and 13 bases lay between the germline ends. The V gene's germline CDR1 is MNHEY and CDR2 SMNVEV (reference sequence).

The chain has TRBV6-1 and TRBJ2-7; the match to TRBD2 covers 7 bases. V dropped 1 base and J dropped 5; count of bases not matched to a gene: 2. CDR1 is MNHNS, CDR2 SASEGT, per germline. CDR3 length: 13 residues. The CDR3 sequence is CASSEVAGDEQYF. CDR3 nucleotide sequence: TGTGCCAGCAGTGAAGTTGCGGGAGACGAGCAGTACTTC.

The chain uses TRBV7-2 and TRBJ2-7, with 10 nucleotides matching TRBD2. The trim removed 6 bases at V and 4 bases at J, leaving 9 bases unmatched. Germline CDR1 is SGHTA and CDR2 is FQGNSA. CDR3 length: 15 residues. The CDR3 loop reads CASRDQREGRYEQYF. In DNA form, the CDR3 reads TGTGCCAGCAGGGACCAGCGGGAGGGCCGATACGAGCAGTACTTC.

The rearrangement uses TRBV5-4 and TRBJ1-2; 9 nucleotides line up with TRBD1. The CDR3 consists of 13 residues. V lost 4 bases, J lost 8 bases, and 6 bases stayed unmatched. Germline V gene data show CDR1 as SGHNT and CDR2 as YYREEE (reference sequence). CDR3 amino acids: CASSPDRGKGYTF. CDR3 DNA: TGTGCCAGCAGCCCGGACAGGGGAAAAGGCTACACCTTC.

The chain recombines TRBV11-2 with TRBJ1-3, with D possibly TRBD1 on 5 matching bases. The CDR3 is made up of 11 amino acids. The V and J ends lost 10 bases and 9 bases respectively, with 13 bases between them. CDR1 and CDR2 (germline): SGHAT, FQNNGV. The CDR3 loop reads CATGQGLTIYF. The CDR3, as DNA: TGTGCCACCGGGCAGGGTCTCACCATATATTTT.

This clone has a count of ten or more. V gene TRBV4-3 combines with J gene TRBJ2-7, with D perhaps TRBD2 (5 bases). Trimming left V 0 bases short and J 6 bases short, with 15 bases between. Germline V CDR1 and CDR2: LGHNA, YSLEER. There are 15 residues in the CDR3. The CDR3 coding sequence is TGCGCCAGCAGCCAAGATTGGGAGAGAGGGCTCGAGCAGTACTTC. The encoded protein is CASSQDWERGLEQYF.

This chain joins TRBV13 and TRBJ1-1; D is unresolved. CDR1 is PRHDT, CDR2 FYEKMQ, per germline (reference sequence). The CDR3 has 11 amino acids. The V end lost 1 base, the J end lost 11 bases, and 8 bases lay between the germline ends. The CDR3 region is CASSLELTAFF. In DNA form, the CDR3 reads TGTGCCAGCAGCTTAGAACTAACGGCTTTCTTT.

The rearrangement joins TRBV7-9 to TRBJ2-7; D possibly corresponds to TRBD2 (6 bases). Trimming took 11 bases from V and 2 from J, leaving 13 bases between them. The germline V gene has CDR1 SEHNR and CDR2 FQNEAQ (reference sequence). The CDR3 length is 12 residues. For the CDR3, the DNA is TGTGCCGGAGGGACGGATCCCTACGAGCAGTACTTC. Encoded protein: CAGGTDPYEQYF. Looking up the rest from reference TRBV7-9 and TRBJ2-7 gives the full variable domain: DTGVSQNPRHKITKRGQNVTFRCDPISEHNRLYWYRQTLGQGPEFLTYFQNEAQLEKSRLLSDRFSAERPKGSFSTLEIQRTEQGDSAMYLCAGGTDPYEQYFGPGTRLTVT.

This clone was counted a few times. CDR3 amino acids: CASSLRGPGELFF. CDR3 coding DNA: TGCGCCAGCAGCTTAAGGGGGCCCGGGGAGCTGTTTTTT. The gene calls are TRBV5-1 and TRBJ2-2; 7 bases align to TRBD1. The CDR3 runs 13 residues. CDR1 is SGHRS and CDR2 is YFSETQ in the germline V gene. J was trimmed by 6 bases and V by 2 bases; bases with no gene match: 1.

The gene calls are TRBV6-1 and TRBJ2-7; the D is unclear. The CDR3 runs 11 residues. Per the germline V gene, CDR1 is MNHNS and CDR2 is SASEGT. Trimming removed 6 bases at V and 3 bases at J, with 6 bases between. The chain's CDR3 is CASRGLYEQYF. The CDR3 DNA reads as TGTGCCAGCAGAGGCCTCTACGAGCAGTACTTC.

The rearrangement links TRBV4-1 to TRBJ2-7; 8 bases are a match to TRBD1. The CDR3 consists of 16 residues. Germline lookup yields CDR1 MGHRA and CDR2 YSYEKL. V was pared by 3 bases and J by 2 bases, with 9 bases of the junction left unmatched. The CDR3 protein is CASSHTDRVIPYEQYF. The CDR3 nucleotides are TGCGCCAGCAGCCATACGGACAGGGTCATCCCCTACGAGCAGTACTTC.

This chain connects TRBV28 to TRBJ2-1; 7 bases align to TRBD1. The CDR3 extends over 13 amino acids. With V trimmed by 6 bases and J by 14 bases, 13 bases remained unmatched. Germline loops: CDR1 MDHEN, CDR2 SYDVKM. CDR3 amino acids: CASRLGTAGGKFF. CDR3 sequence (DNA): TGTGCCAGCAGACTTGGGACAGCCGGTGGAAAGTTCTTC.

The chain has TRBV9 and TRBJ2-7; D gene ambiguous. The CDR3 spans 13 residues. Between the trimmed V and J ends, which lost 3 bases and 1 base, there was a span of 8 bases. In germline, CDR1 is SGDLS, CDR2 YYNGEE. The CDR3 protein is CASSDDGSYEQYF. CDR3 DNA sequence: TGTGCCAGCAGCGACGACGGGTCCTACGAGCAGTACTTC.

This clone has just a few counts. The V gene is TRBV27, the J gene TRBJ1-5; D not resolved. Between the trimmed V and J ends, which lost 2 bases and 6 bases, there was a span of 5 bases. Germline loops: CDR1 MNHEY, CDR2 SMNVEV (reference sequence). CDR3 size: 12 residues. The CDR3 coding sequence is TGTGCCAGCAGTTTACCTGGTCAGCCCCAGCATTTT. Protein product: CASSLPGQPQHF.

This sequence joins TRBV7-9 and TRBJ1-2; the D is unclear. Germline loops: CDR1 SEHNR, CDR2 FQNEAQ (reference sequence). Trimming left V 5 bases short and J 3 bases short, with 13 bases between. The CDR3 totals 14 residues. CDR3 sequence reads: CASSVVVTHYGYTF. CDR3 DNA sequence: TGTGCCAGCAGCGTAGTTGTCACCCACTATGGCTACACCTTC.

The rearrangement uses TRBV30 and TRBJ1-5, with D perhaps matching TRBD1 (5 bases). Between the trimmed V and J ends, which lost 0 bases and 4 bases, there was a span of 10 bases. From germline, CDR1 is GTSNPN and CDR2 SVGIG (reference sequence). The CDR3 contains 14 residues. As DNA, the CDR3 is TGTGCCTGGAGTGTAGGTCCAGGGAATCAGCCCCAGCATTTT. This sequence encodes CAWSVGPGNQPQHF.

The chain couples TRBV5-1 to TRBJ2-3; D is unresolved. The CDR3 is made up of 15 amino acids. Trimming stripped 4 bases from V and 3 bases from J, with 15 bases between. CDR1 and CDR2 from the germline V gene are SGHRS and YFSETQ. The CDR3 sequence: CASSERRLGTDTQYF. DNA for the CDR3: TGCGCCAGCAGCGAAAGGCGGCTTGGTACAGATACGCAGTATTTT.

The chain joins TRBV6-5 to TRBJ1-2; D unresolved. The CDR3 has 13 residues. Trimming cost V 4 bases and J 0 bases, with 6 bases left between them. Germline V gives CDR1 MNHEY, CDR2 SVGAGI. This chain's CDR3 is CASSWGSNYGYTF. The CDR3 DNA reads TGTGCCAGCAGTTGGGGATCTAACTATGGCTACACCTTC.

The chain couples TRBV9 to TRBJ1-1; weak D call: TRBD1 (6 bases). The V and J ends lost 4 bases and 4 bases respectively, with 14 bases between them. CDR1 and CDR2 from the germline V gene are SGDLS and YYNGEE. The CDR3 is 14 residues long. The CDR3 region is CASSPDTRGTEAFF. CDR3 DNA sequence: TGTGCCAGCAGCCCCGATACCAGGGGCACTGAAGCTTTCTTT.

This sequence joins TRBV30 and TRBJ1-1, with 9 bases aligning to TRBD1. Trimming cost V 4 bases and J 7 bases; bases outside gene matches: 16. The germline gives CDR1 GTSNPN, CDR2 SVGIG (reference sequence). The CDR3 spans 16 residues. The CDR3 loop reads CAWNTGPTDRGSEAFF. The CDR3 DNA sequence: TGTGCCTGGAACACCGGCCCCACAGACAGGGGGAGTGAAGCTTTCTTT.

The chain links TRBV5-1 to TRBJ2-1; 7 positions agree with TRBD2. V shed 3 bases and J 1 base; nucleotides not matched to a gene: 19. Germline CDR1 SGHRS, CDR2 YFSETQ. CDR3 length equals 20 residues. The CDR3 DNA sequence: TGCGCCAGCAGCTCCAGCAATACTAGCGCCGGAGTCAATTCCTACAATGAGCAGTTCTTC. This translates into CASSSSNTSAGVNSYNEQFF.

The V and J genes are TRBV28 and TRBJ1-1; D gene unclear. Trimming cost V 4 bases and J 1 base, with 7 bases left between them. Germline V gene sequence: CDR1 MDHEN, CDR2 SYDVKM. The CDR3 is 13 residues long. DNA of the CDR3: TGTGCCAGCAGTTCTCCGGCGAACACTGAAGCTTTCTTT. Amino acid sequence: CASSSPANTEAFF.